The T cell receptor beta chain under discussion was sequenced for a study of T cell responses to AZD1222 COVID-19 vaccine. Study conclusions and caveats: Just a handful of AZD1222 recipients tested seropositive at baseline.

Trimming cost V 6 bases and J 4 bases; bases outside gene matches: 6. From germline, CDR1 is LNHDA and CDR2 SQIVND (reference sequence). The CDR3 extends over 14 amino acids. The data were produced by immunoSEQ multiplex PCR, yet TCRdb's version contains in-frame clones alone and is incomplete. The sample records approximately 190,000 clones, 85% to 95% being singletons. Notes on this clone: Its antigen is not identified.

The source is an adult in good health. The specimen was peripheral blood, collected on day 0 of AZD1222 vaccination. This chain links TRBV19 with TRBJ1-5; 7 nucleotides match TRBD1. The DNA of the CDR3 is TGTGCCAGTAGGACTCAGGGGGGAAATCAGCCCCAGCATTTT. Its translation: CASRTQGGNQPQHF.